Reported below is one T cell receptor (beta chain). There is no known antigen for this receptor. Base qualities are not recorded, but no much larger clone differs from it by a single base. The sample belongs to a study of blood T cell repertoires in COVID-19 (dated by TCRdb to between 2020 and 2021). Regarding the study in general: ImmuneRACE Cohort 3 recovered participants were defined by two consecutive negative NP/OP PCR tests, healthcare professional clearance, or symptom resolution. Samples covering the acute and convalescent phases of COVID-19 were provided by collaborators in the United States, Italy and Spain. The prospective study material was composed of cDNA or gDNA derived from T cells, B-cell-depleted T cells, or PBMCs. Subjects who had been exposed to COVID-19, were actively infected with it, or had recovered from it provided the deeply sampled blood TCRbeta repertoires that made up the dataset. The repertoires were released in a freely available public database intended as a resource for research on the immune response to SARS-CoV-2. Samples came from the ongoing ImmuneRACE study (first 160 participants) plus 1,254 subjects from 6 global collaborators. Sample metadata almost always included a de-identified subject ID, COVID-19 status, age in years and sex. Where available, HLA class I and class II types were obtained from metadata supplied by the sample provider rather than from assay-based typing.

Enrolling through a virtual design, the prospective study's participants ranged in age from roughly 18 to 95 years and lived across about two dozen United States geographic areas. In the prospective study, participants were assigned to cohorts based on the clinical history participants reported in a screening survey and a study questionnaire. In the prospective study, mobile phlebotomists collected whole blood, serum and a nasopharyngeal or oropharyngeal swab from each participant. Over an approximately 2-month period, participants in the prospective study had the option of providing additional blood draws and questionnaires. Blood samples from the prospective study were shipped frozen or at room temperature prior to DNA extraction. V is trimmed back by 8 bases and J by 0 bases, and the junction contains 4 bases that no gene match accounts for. The germline V gene yields SNHLY for CDR1 and FYNNEI for CDR2. The CDR3 runs 14 amino acids, cysteine and phenylalanine included. Only CDR3 DNA remains: 42 bases, in frame from the first base.

The research as a whole found: The amount of clinical and demographic metadata varied by source and participant and was provided uncurated.

TCRbeta CDR3 regions were amplified from genomic DNA by means of the immunoSEQ Assay, a bias-controlled multiplex PCR. The source study handled its data this way. Nucleated cell counts per sample were estimated from amplification of reference gene primers within the assay. To quantify the absolute abundance of each unique TCRbeta CDR3 rearrangement, sequence reads were collapsed and filtered. For each sample, productive Simpson clonality was calculated by taking the square root of Simpson's diversity index across productive rearrangements. Not all clones reach the TCRdb copy of this immuneACCESS table, which keeps in-frame sequences only. Checked studies attribute under half of the gap to unresolved V genes and leave the rest unexplained. D and trimming come from the DNA, and the V and J calls and clone size come from that table. The sample contains hundreds of thousands of clones, 87% of them found a single time. About 1.9% of the sample comes from the top ten.

This TCR came from a man between 40 and 49 years old in a cohort exposed to, infected with or recovered from COVID-19 (not recorded which). Sequenced input: PBMCs or T cells enriched from blood (not recorded which). This chain joins TRBV2 to TRBJ1-5; TRBD1 aligns with 7 central bases. The CDR3 here reads CASGTVYSNQPQHF. The DNA sequence reads TGTGCCAGCGGGACAGTCTATAGCAATCAGCCCCAGCATTTT.